These 27 T cell receptor beta chains came from one sample sequenced in a study of blood T cell repertoires in COVID-19. TCRdb's copy holds only in-frame clones and misses some; the assay was immunoSEQ multiplex PCR. The repertoire holds about 270,000 clones, about nine tenths seen once, with about 4% in the top ten. Sequencing used PBMCs or T cells enriched from blood (not recorded which). Receptors originate from a young woman with acute COVID-19.

The rearrangement joins TRBV5-4 to TRBJ1-2; 9 nucleotides line up with TRBD1. With 4 bases clipped from V and 4 bases from J, the junction kept 8 bases outside the gene matches. The length of the CDR3 is 15 residues. Germline assignment: CDR1 SGHNT and CDR2 YYREEE (reference sequence). This chain's CDR3 is CASSVQGARGYGYTF. In nucleotides, the CDR3 is TGTGCCAGCAGCGTACAGGGGGCGCGGGGCTATGGCTACACCTTC.

CDR3 sequence: CASRATGDNEKLFF. The DNA for the CDR3 is TGCGCCAGCAGGGCAACAGGAGATAATGAAAAACTGTTTTTT. The V gene is TRBV5-1, the J gene TRBJ1-4; D might be TRBD1 (5 bases). V was shortened by 5 bases and J by 4 bases, with 12 bases between the two germline ends. The germline CDR1 and CDR2 sequences are SGHRS and YFSETQ. There are 14 residues in the CDR3.

This chain uses TRBV12-3 or TRBV12-4 with TRBJ2-7; 7 nucleotides align to TRBD2. The CDR3 is 11 amino acids. Unmatched junction bases numbered 0, after V lost 8 bases and J lost 2 bases. CDR3: CASGRAYEQYF. Here the CDR3 DNA reads TGTGCCAGCGGGAGGGCCTACGAGCAGTACTTC.

The rearrangement links TRBV10-2 to TRBJ1-4; tentatively, D is TRBD1 (5 bases). The CDR3 spans 15 residues. Trimming pared 2 bases from V and 5 bases from J, leaving 12 bases between. The V gene's germline CDR1 is WSHSY and CDR2 SAAADI. Written as DNA, the CDR3 is TGCGCCAGCAGTGAGGCTAGGGGCCAAAATGAAAAACTGTTTTTT. This codes for CASSEARGQNEKLFF.

V and J are TRBV5-1 and TRBJ2-3; perhaps TRBD1 as D (5 bases). CDR1 and CDR2 (germline): SGHRS, YFSETQ. CDR3 length: 16 amino acids. The V gene lost 0 bases and the J gene lost 0 bases, with 11 bases spanning the gap. The CDR3 nucleotides are TGCGCCAGCAGCTTGGCTCGACAGTCTAGCACAGATACGCAGTATTTT. Translation: CASSLARQSSTDTQYF.

Only one count was recorded for this clone. The rearrangement joins TRBV2 to TRBJ1-4; D is perhaps TRBD1 (5 bases). This CDR3 region has 13 residues. V lost 3 bases to trimming and J lost 8 bases, with 10 bases between them. Germline assignment: CDR1 SNHLY and CDR2 FYNNEI. CDR3 in amino acids: CASSDRVKEKLFF. CDR3 DNA sequence: TGTGCCAGCAGTGACAGGGTTAAAGAAAAACTGTTTTTT.

The rearrangement uses TRBV27 and TRBJ2-3, with D perhaps matching TRBD1 (6 bases). V was shortened by 5 bases and J by 0 bases, with 12 bases between the two germline ends. The CDR3 spans 15 residues. Per the germline V gene, CDR1 is MNHEY and CDR2 is SMNVEV (reference sequence). The CDR3: CASSQKDRSTDTQYF. In DNA, the CDR3 is TGTGCCAGCAGTCAAAAGGACAGAAGCACAGATACGCAGTATTTT.

The rearrangement links TRBV24-1 to TRBJ2-3; the D gene is possibly TRBD2 (6 bases). Germline-derived CDR1 and CDR2 are KGHDR and SFDVKD. V was trimmed by 0 bases and J by 0 bases, leaving 6 bases between them. This CDR3 spans 15 amino acids. CDR3 nucleotides: TGTGCCACCAGTGATTTGCGGGAGAGCACAGATACGCAGTATTTT. It codes for CATSDLRESTDTQYF.

The rearrangement uses TRBV29-1 and TRBJ2-1, with a weak D call TRBD2 (5 bases). The germline gives CDR1 SQVTM, CDR2 ANQGSEA. The CDR3 has 14 amino acids. V lost 0 bases and J lost 7, with 13 bases in between. The CDR3 DNA reads as TGCAGCGTTGAAGATTTTACTAGAAAGAATGAGCAGTTCTTC. Amino acid sequence: CSVEDFTRKNEQFF.

This chain uses TRBV19 with TRBJ2-1; 7 bases are a match to TRBD2. Germline V CDR1 and CDR2: LNHDA, SQIVND (reference sequence). The CDR3 covers 13 residues. J lost 5 bases, V lost 6 bases, and 4 bases had no gene match. Here the CDR3 reads CASRGRGDNEQFF. The CDR3 region has the DNA TGTGCCAGTAGGGGGAGGGGAGACAATGAGCAGTTCTTC.

CDR3 nucleotides: TGTGCCAGCAGCCGCGAGGCCACAGATACGCAGTATTTT. This encodes CASSREATDTQYF. V usage is TRBV7-2 and J usage is TRBJ2-3, with D unresolved. Trimming pared 5 bases from V and 2 bases from J, leaving 8 bases between. The CDR3 consists of 13 residues. In germline, CDR1 is SGHTA, CDR2 FQGNSA.

This chain links TRBV4-1 with TRBJ2-5, with 8 bases that match TRBD1. The CDR3 totals 18 residues. Losses at the gene ends were 2 bases for V and 5 bases for J; bases not matched to a gene: 16. Germline CDR1 reads MGHRA; CDR2 reads YSYEKL. The DNA of the CDR3 is TGCGCCAGCAGCCAACGCCCAGAGACAGGGGCCGACAGTGAGACCCAGTACTTC. Its protein product is CASSQRPETGADSETQYF.

The chain is built from TRBV10-2 and TRBJ2-7, with D possibly being TRBD2 (6 bases). The CDR3 sequence is 15 residues long. V was shortened by 5 bases and J by 2 bases, with 16 bases between the two germline ends. Per the germline V gene, CDR1 is WSHSY and CDR2 is SAAADI. CDR3 amino acids: CASSWGERATYEQYF. Here the CDR3 DNA reads TGCGCCAGCAGTTGGGGCGAGCGGGCCACCTACGAGCAGTACTTC.

This clone has only one observation. This rearrangement joins TRBV10-3 to TRBJ1-1, with D possibly matching TRBD1 (6 bases). The length of the CDR3 is 12 residues. With 10 bases removed from V and 8 bases from J, the gap between germline ends came to 17 bases. Per the germline V gene, CDR1 is ENHRY and CDR2 is SYGVKD. CDR3 region: CATQTGTGEAFF. CDR3 DNA sequence: TGTGCCACCCAGACAGGAACGGGGGAAGCTTTCTTT.

The chain employs TRBV13 and TRBJ2-2, with D perhaps TRBD2 (6 bases). CDR1 is PRHDT, CDR2 FYEKMQ, per germline (reference sequence). The ends were cut back, 5 bases at V and 3 bases at J, with 16 bases in the middle. This CDR3 is built from 16 residues. In nucleotides, the CDR3 is TGTGCCAGCAGCCCTAAGGGAGGTTACGACACCGGGGAGCTGTTTTTT. Translation gives CASSPKGGYDTGELFF. Combining the CDR3 with reference TRBV13 and TRBJ2-2 gives the whole variable domain AAGVIQSPRHLIKEKRETATLKCYPIPRHDTVYWYQQGPGQDPQFLISFYEKMQSDKGSIPDRFSAQQFSDYHSELNMSSLELGDSALYFCASSPKGGYDTGELFFGEGSRLTVL.

This chain links TRBV3-1 (or the pseudogene TRBV3-2) with TRBJ2-7; D unresolved. Germline V gene lookup returns CDR1 LGHDT and CDR2 YNNKEL (reference sequence). The CDR3 has 14 amino acids. V was clipped by 2 bases and J by 3 bases, with 11 bases between them. This CDR3 reads CASSQPGEVYEQYF. The CDR3, as DNA: TGTGCCAGCAGCCAACCCGGCGAGGTCTACGAGCAGTACTTC.

The J gene is TRBJ2-7, the V gene TRBV5-5; 9 bases line up with TRBD1. The ends lost 4 bases at V and 2 bases at J; junction bases unmatched: 7. This CDR3 comprises 15 residues. CDR1 SGHKS and CDR2 YYEKEE come from the germline V gene (reference sequence). CDR3 in amino acids: CASSLTGTGTYEQYF. In DNA form, the CDR3 reads TGTGCCAGCAGCCTGACCGGGACAGGGACCTACGAGCAGTACTTC.

The chain links TRBV19 to TRBJ2-7; D perhaps matches TRBD2 (6 bases). Germline V lookup: CDR1 LNHDA, CDR2 SQIVND (reference sequence). Trimming cost V 6 bases and J 6 bases, with 15 bases left between them. The CDR3 covers 13 residues. The CDR3: CASSFVGGGEQYF. CDR3 DNA: TGTGCCAGTAGCTTTGTGGGGGGAGGCGAGCAGTACTTC.

This clone was detected only once. J is TRBJ2-5 and V is TRBV10-1; weak D call: TRBD2 (5 bases). The CDR3 has 12 residues. V lost 3 bases and J lost 7, with 9 bases in between. Germline V gives CDR1 WNHNN, CDR2 SYGVQD (reference sequence). In DNA, the CDR3 is TGCGCCAGCAGTGACCCTGCGGGGACCCAGTACTTC. Translated: CASSDPAGTQYF.

The chain carries TRBV10-3 and TRBJ1-2; TRBD1 matches at 8 bases. CDR3 length equals 15 residues. CDR1 and CDR2 from the germline V gene are ENHRY and SYGVKD. V lost 2 bases, J lost 5 bases, and 7 bases stayed unmatched. CDR3 sequence (DNA): TGTGCCATCAGTGAGGACAGGGGAATTAGTTATGGCTACACCTTC. Translated, it gives CAISEDRGISYGYTF.

The chain uses TRBV10-3 and TRBJ2-5; unclear D gene. The CDR3 spans 13 residues. V lost 6 bases and J lost 2, with 10 bases in between. From germline, CDR1 is ENHRY and CDR2 SYGVKD. The CDR3 sequence: CAISRQIQETQYF. CDR3 DNA sequence: TGTGCCATCAGCCGACAAATTCAAGAGACCCAGTACTTC.

The chain links TRBV11-2 to TRBJ1-5, with 7 bases identical to TRBD1. Trimming cost V 4 bases and J 7 bases; bases outside gene matches: 10. Germline loops: CDR1 SGHAT, CDR2 FQNNGV. The CDR3 extends over 15 amino acids. Written as DNA, the CDR3 is TGTGCCAGCAGCTACAGGGGCGGACCAACCCAGCCCCAGCATTTT. As protein: CASSYRGGPTQPQHF.

This clone was counted a single time. The J gene is TRBJ2-7, the V gene TRBV5-5, with TRBD1 matching over 7 bases. Germline lookup yields CDR1 SGHKS and CDR2 YYEKEE (reference sequence). The CDR3 extends over 15 amino acids. After removal of 4 bases from V and 1 base from J, the junction contained 8 bases not matched to a gene. Here the CDR3 DNA reads TGTGCCAGCAGCACCTACAAGGGGGCGTCCTACGAGCAGTACTTC. As protein: CASSTYKGASYEQYF.

This chain connects TRBV27 to TRBJ1-5; D possibly corresponds to TRBD1 (5 bases). The CDR3 runs to 14 residues. The V gene's germline CDR1 is MNHEY and CDR2 SMNVEV (reference sequence). Deletions cut 5 bases from V and 7 bases from J, with 15 bases between. The CDR3: CASSTGGGWQPQHF. CDR3 nucleotide sequence: TGTGCCAGCAGTACGGGGGGGGGATGGCAGCCCCAGCATTTT.

The J gene is TRBJ2-7, the V gene TRBV7-9, with 8 bases identical to TRBD2. With 5 bases clipped from V and 6 bases from J, the junction kept 9 bases outside the gene matches. This CDR3 region has 14 residues. Germline V gene data show CDR1 as SEHNR and CDR2 as FQNEAQ (reference sequence). The CDR3 region has the DNA TGTGCCAGCAGCCCCGCGGGGCTAGCGGGCGAGCAGTACTTC. Translated, it gives CASSPAGLAGEQYF.

The chain links TRBV3-1 (or the pseudogene TRBV3-2) to TRBJ1-1, with 7 bases identical to TRBD1. V lost 4 bases and J lost 0; bases outside the gene matches: 8. Germline V gene data show CDR1 as LGHDT and CDR2 as YNNKEL (reference sequence). The CDR3 is made up of 16 amino acids. The CDR3 region has the DNA TGTGCCAGCAGCCCACCACGGGACAGTTTGAACACTGAAGCTTTCTTT. This encodes CASSPPRDSLNTEAFF.

CDR3 amino acids: CATSEGTGYSYEQYF. For the CDR3, the DNA is TGTGCCACCAGTGAGGGGACAGGATACTCCTACGAGCAGTACTTC. The chain uses TRBV24-1 and TRBJ2-7, with TRBD1 matching 8 bases. The CDR3 sequence is 15 residues long. Trimming cost V 4 bases and J 0 bases; bases outside gene matches: 4. The germline V gene has CDR1 KGHDR and CDR2 SFDVKD.